A selection of T cell receptor beta chains follows, all from one sample in a study of blood T cell repertoires in COVID-19. Sequenced by immunoSEQ multiplex PCR; TCRdb stores in-frame clones only, minus some. This table holds about 86,000 clones, 85% found once. The sample consisted of peripheral blood. The source of these receptors is a man aged 45 to 65 with acute or convalescent COVID-19. Each CDR3 is given without its conserved first and last residue. Each record gives: CDR3 length, V gene, CDR3 protein.

17 TRBV11-2 ASSLDRFFQGVLSYEQY
14 TRBV27 ASARRRSSGQETQY
13 TRBV29-1 SVEELGEGTGELF
12 TRBV7-9 ASSTRGGNTEAF
11 TRBV19 ASSGQGTHEQY
15 TRBV4-1 ASSRKPQEDSNQPQH
13 TRBV5-8 ASSRGRDSSYEQY
11 TRBV19 ASSISKNTEAF
12 TRBV19 ASRAGAVSYEQY
14 TRBV15 ATSRAREQRDQPQH
13 TRBV10-3 AISSSGLAGVGQF
12 TRBV18 ASSLKDSDTEAF
15 TRBV3-1/TRBV3-2 ASSQGTAGLADNEQF
13 TRBV6-6 ASRYPGLADYEQY
13 TRBV29-1 SAGPIQGMGETQY
12 TRBV19 ASNGGRGQETQY
12 TRBV30 AWSGGQGAFEAF
13 TRBV7-2 ASDRTGGSSYEQY
10 TRBV5-6 ASSLDRYEQY
13 TRBV7-9 ASSSMGTSTDTQY
11 TRBV29-1 SVETVAKNIQY
11 TRBV7-2 ASRFKGAGGYT
12 TRBV5-1 ASSLGQAEETQY
13 TRBV19 ASSLDRDGTGELF
12 TRBV10-3 AISESGRNYGYT
14 TRBV7-3 ASSARRAGTNNEQF
13 TRBV3-1/TRBV3-2 ASSQFRDRGYEQY
12 TRBV6-4 ASSDPVRGYGYT
13 TRBV5-1 ASSLYGRVTDTQY
15 TRBV4-3 ASSQDVLTPGDSPLH
12 TRBV10-2 ASTDTLQGYEQY
16 TRBV4-1 ASSPTGGRLSGANVLT
18 TRBV28 ASSSSSTWTTGTVGDTQY
12 TRBV27 ASSLNRGQETQY
10 TRBV5-6 ASNLPGEKLF
15 TRBV4-2 ASSQSLGGSMNTEAF
16 TRBV11-2 ASSLAVGLAGGIYEQY
15 TRBV4-3 ASSQEDRGSANEKLF
11 TRBV2 ASRGTENQPQH
12 TRBV5-1 ASSLGTGFYEQY
14 TRBV7-2 ASSPSRQRQDYEQY